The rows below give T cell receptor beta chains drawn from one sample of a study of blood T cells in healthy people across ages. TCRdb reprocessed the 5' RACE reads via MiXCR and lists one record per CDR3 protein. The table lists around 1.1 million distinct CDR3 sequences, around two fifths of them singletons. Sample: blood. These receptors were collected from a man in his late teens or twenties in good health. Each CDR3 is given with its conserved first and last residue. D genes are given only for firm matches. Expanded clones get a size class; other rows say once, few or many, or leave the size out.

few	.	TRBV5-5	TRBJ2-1	TGTGCCAGCAGCTTGTCCACAGGTAACAATGAGCAGTTCTTC	CASSLSTGNNEQFF
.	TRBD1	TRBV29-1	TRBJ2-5	TGCAGCGTTGTGCAGGGGGAAGAGACCCAGTACTTC	CSVVQGEETQYF
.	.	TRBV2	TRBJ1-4	TGTGCCAGCAGTGCTAGGGTGGCAACTAAGGAAAAACTGTTTTTT	CASSARVATKEKLFF
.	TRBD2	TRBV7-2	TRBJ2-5	TGTGCCAGCAGCTTAGTAGCGGGGTCAATCTACGAACAGTACTTC	CASSLVAGSIYEQYF
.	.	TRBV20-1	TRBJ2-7	TGCAGTGCCGCCCCGGATGGAACCTACGAGCAGTACTTC	CSAAPDGTYEQYF
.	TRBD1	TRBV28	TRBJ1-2	TGTGCCAGCAGTTCCGTAGCCGGGACAGGGCCTCACTATGGCTACACCTTC	CASSSVAGTGPHYGYTF
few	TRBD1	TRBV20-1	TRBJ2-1	TGCAGTGTACAAGGACAGGCAACCGGTTACAATGAGCAGTTCTTC	CSVQGQATGYNEQFF
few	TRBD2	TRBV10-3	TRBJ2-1	TGTGCCATCCAGACTAGCGGGATTAACAATGAGCAGTTCTTC	CAIQTSGINNEQFF
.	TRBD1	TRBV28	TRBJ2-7	TGTGCCAGCAGTTTAACCGGGACAGGGGATACTTACGAGCAGTACTTC	CASSLTGTGDTYEQYF
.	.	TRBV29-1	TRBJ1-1	TGCAGCGTCGCCCCAGGGCCTGAAGCTTTCTTT	CSVAPGPEAFF
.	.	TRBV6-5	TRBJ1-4	TGTGCCAGCAGTCCCCGCGGCCCCTCGCGGAAGGAAAAACTGTTTTTT	CASSPRGPSRKEKLFF
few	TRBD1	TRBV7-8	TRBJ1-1	TGTGCCAGCAGCTATTGGGACAGACCTAACACTGAAGCTTTCTTT	CASSYWDRPNTEAFF
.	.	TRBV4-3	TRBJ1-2	TGCGCCAGCAGCCAAGATAACCGCGGCCACACCTTC	CASSQDNRGHTF